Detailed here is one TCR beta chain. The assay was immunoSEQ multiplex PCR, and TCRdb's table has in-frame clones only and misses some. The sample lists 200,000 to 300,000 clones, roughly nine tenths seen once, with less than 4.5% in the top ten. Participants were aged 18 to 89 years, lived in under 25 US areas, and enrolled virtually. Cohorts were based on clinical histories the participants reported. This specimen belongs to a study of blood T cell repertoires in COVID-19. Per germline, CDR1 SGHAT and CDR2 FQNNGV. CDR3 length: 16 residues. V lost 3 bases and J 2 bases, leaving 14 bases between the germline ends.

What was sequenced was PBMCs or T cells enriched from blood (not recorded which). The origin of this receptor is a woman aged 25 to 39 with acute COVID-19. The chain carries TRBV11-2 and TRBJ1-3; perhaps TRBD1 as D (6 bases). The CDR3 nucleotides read TGTGCCAGCAGCTTTTTAGAACAGGGTGCTGGAAACACCATATATTTT. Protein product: CASSFLEQGAGNTIYF.